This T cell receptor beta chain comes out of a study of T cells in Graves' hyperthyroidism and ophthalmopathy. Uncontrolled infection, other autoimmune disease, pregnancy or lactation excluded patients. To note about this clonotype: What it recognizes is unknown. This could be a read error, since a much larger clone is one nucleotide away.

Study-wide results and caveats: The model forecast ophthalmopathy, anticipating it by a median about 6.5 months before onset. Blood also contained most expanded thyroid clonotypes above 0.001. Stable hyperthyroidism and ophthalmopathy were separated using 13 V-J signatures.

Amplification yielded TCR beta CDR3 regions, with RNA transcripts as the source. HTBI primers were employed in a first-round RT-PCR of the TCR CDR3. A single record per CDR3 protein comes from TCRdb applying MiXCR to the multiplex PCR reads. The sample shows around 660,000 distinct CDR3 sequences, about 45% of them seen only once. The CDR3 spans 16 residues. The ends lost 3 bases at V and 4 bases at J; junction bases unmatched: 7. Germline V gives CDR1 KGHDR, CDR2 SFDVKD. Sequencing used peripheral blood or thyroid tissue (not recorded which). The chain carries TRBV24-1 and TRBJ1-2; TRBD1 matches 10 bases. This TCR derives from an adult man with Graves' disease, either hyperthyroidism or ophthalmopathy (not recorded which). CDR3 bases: TGTGCCACCAGTGATCCACGGGACAGGGGAAGCTATGGCTACACCTTC. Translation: CATSDPRDRGSYGYTF.